This note documents a single T cell receptor (beta chain) sequence. Some clones are missing from TCRdb's copy, which holds only in-frame ones; the method was immunoSEQ multiplex PCR. In the table there are almost 65,000 clones, around 88% of which are singletons. The data were obtained in a study of cytomegalovirus exposure and HLA in healthy donors. Germline V gives CDR1 LGHNA, CDR2 YSLEER. CDR3 length: 15 residues. The V end was cut by 2 bases, the J end by 1 base, with 11 bases between. V is TRBV4-3 and J is TRBJ1-1, with no clear D. The sequencing sample was made of PBMCs. The clonotype comes from a woman between 18 and 29 years old in good health and CMV-seronegative. The CDR3 DNA reads TGCGCCAGCAGCCAATGGCTCAACCCGAACACTGAAGCTTTCTTT. Residues: CASSQWLNPNTEAFF.